This record covers a single TCR beta chain. CDR1 is SGHTA and CDR2 is FQGTGA in the germline V gene. Trimming removed 2 bases at V and 6 bases at J, with 16 bases between. The CDR3 is made up of 16 amino acids. The data derive from a study of blood T cell repertoires in COVID-19. The wider study: Samples representing acute and convalescent COVID-19 were sourced from the United States, Italy and Spain. The cDNA or gDNA used as material had been derived from T cells, B-cell-depleted T cells, or PBMCs.

Per the original methods: Amplified reference gene primers provided the basis for estimating nucleated cell counts. Method: immunoSEQ multiplex PCR; TCRdb's copy keeps in-frame clones and lacks some. V, J and clone size reflect that table, while D and trimming were determined from the DNA. The sample contains roughly 250,000 clones, roughly 88% of which appear only once. The TCR originated in a woman aged 25 to 39 with acute or convalescent COVID-19. The V call is TRBV7-3, the J call TRBJ2-2; D is possibly TRBD2 (7 bases). What was sequenced was peripheral blood. The CDR3 loop reads CASSLRGGGLPGELFF. CDR3 DNA sequence: TGTGCCAGCAGCTTACGCGGGGGCGGCCTTCCCGGGGAGCTGTTTTTT.